This T cell receptor (beta chain) was sequenced during a study of blood T cell repertoires in COVID-19. The CDR3 consists of 13 residues. Per the germline V gene, CDR1 is MNHEY and CDR2 is SVGAGI. V gave up 8 bases and J gave up 7 bases; unmatched junction bases: 6. The repertoire was sequenced with immunoSEQ multiplex PCR; TCRdb's copy has only in-frame clones and lacks some. The top ten hold about 2% of the sample, which has roughly 220,000 clones, just over 85% seen once. This clone was seen a single time. The clonotype originates from a man under 40 who had recovered from COVID-19. This chain links TRBV6-5 with TRBJ1-2; TRBD1 agrees at 11 bases. Sequenced: peripheral blood. The CDR3 bases are TGTGCCAGCCAAAGGACAGGGGGCGGTGGCTACACCTTC. Translating it yields CASQRTGGGGYTF.